This T cell receptor (beta chain) was captured in a study of identical twins. Healthy Caucasians supplied all donations. Template switching supplied a universal primer site; unique molecular identifiers were carried on the cDNA. TCRdb reanalysed the 5' RACE reads using MiXCR and keeps one entry per CDR3 protein. The sample shows 200,000 to 300,000 distinct CDR3 sequences, roughly 7% of them seen only once. CDR1 is MDHEN, CDR2 SYDVKM, per germline. Trimming took 5 bases from V and 3 from J; bases not matched to a gene: 6. The CDR3 totals 16 residues. This clonotype was counted between two and nine times. This same sample was also part of a study on yellow fever vaccine responses in identical twins. As reported in that work: Reportedly, the response of twins' T cells to the vaccine seemed partly convergent, partly personalized.

V and J are TRBV28 and TRBJ1-5; 11 positions match TRBD1. The sample taken for sequencing was memory (CD45RO+) T cells sorted from blood. The clonotype was recovered from a woman aged 18 to 35 in good health. CDR3 region: CASSPGTGGPNQPQHF. As DNA, the CDR3 is TGTGCCAGCAGTCCGGGGACAGGGGGGCCCAATCAGCCCCAGCATTTT.